Sequencing of this TCR beta chain was carried out in a study of cytomegalovirus exposure and HLA in healthy donors. General study points: The tendency of first-cohort TCR clusters to co-occur in the roughly 130 validation repertoires emerged from a later analysis.

Regarding this clone: What it binds is unknown.

Clones were sequenced by immunoSEQ multiplex PCR, and TCRdb holds only the in-frame ones, with some missing. The sample shows around 70,000 clones, 85% to 95% of them seen only once. Source material: PBMCs. The sequence was obtained from a man aged 18 to 30 in good health and CMV-seronegative.

This chain's CDR3 is CASSLEGVGTSYGYTF. The CDR3 DNA sequence: TGTGCCAGCAGCTTAGAAGGAGTTGGGACATCTTATGGCTACACCTTC. This chain links TRBV7-2 with TRBJ1-2, with a weak D call TRBD1 (6 bases). CDR3 length equals 16 residues. V lost 1 base and J 5 bases, leaving 17 bases between the germline ends. CDR1 is SGHTA and CDR2 is FQGNSA in the germline V gene.